Below are 31 T cell receptor beta chains sequenced from a single sample in a study of T cell repertoires in cytomegalovirus infection (dated by TCRdb to about 2019). Instrument on record: Illumina HiSeq 1500. TCRdb trimmed the raw reads at Q25, called clones with MiXCR and kept productive beta chains. Each CDR3 protein gets just one entry, which takes the most common genes and DNA from the rows behind it. The sample records 200,000 to 300,000 distinct CDR3 sequences, roughly 9% of which are singletons. The top ten clones comprise around 16% of the sample. Sequencing was carried out using PBMCs. These receptors all stem from a human donor in good health (CMV status not recorded). Some clones in this sample may be carry-over from other donors' samples.

In this sample, this clonotype turned up many times. This chain uses TRBV7-8 with TRBJ2-2, with D possibly being TRBD1 (6 bases). CDR3 length equals 13 residues. The germline CDR1 and CDR2 sequences are SGHVS and FQNEAQ. The V and J ends lost 6 bases and 7 bases respectively, with 12 bases between them. CDR3: CASRLQGGGELFF. The DNA for the CDR3 is TGTGCCAGCAGGCTACAGGGTGGCGGGGAGCTGTTTTTT.

This clonotype was recorded many times. This chain connects TRBV12-3 or TRBV12-4 to TRBJ2-7, with D maybe TRBD1 (5 bases). Trimming took off 1 base at V and 4 bases at J, with 14 bases between the two ends. The CDR3 has 15 amino acids. The CDR3 region has the DNA TGTGCCAGCAGTTTAGAAACAGGAAATTTATACGAGCAGTACTTC. Translation: CASSLETGNLYEQYF.

The chain combines TRBV7-2 with TRBJ2-3; D not resolved. In germline, CDR1 is SGHTA, CDR2 FQGNSA. The CDR3 totals 15 residues. V gave up 3 bases and J gave up 0 bases, with 10 bases separating them. The chain's CDR3 is CASSFSLLSTDTQYF. In nucleotides, the CDR3 is TGTGCCAGCAGCTTTAGCCTCCTCAGCACAGATACGCAGTATTTT.

This clonotype was seen many times. The chain is built from TRBV6-1 and TRBJ1-1; 7 bases fit TRBD1. J gave up 2 bases and V 8 bases, and 8 bases lay outside the gene matches. The CDR3 has 14 amino acids. In germline, CDR1 is MNHNS, CDR2 SASEGT. DNA of the CDR3: TGTGCCAGCCGCTTGGGACAGATCAACACTGAAGCTTTCTTT. The encoded protein is CASRLGQINTEAFF.

The chain carries TRBV15 and TRBJ2-2; TRBD1 is a possible D gene (6 bases). CDR1 and CDR2 from the germline V gene are LNHNV and YYDKDF (reference sequence). The CDR3 sequence is 14 residues long. V lost 4 bases, J lost 7 bases, and 13 bases lay in between. In DNA form, the CDR3 reads TGTGCCACCAGCACCAGGGGATTCGGCGGGGAGCTGTTTTTT. It yields the protein CATSTRGFGGELFF.

This clonotype was recorded many times. This rearrangement joins TRBV12-3 or TRBV12-4 to TRBJ2-1; 8 positions agree with TRBD1. The CDR3 extends over 15 amino acids. Trimming removed 1 base from V and 3 bases from J; junction bases left unmatched: 2. CDR3 DNA sequence: TGTGCCAGCAGTTTAGTGGGGACAGGCTACAATGAGCAGTTCTTC. Translating gives CASSLVGTGYNEQFF.

This clonotype showed up just a few times. The rearrangement uses TRBV20-1 and TRBJ2-5; no reliable D call. The germline CDR1 and CDR2 sequences are DFQATT and SNEGSKA (reference sequence). The CDR3 totals 10 residues. The V and J ends lost 6 bases and 2 bases respectively, with 4 bases between them. The CDR3 loop reads CSAAQETQYF. CDR3 nucleotides: TGCAGTGCAGCACAAGAGACCCAGTACTTC.

The sample holds many counts of this clonotype. The chain has TRBV5-6 and TRBJ1-2; D unresolved. There are 12 residues in the CDR3. The germline V and J ends were trimmed by 5 bases and 5 bases, with 10 bases remaining between them. CDR1 SGHDT and CDR2 YYEEEE come from the germline V gene. CDR3 protein: CASSYLSYGYTF. The DNA of the CDR3 is TGTGCCAGCAGTTACCTGTCGTATGGCTACACCTTC.

This clonotype came up a few times. This chain joins TRBV28 and TRBJ1-3; 8 bases align to TRBD1. The V and J ends lost 9 bases and 0 bases, in that order; junction bases with no gene match: 13. The V gene's germline CDR1 is MDHEN and CDR2 SYDVKM. This CDR3 region has 17 residues. Written as DNA, the CDR3 is TGTGCCAGTAAACAGGGGGACAATCGAGGCTCTGGAAACACCATATATTTT. It codes for CASKQGDNRGSGNTIYF.

The V call is TRBV28, the J call TRBJ2-2, with 9 bases matching TRBD1. From germline, CDR1 is MDHEN and CDR2 SYDVKM. The CDR3 covers 14 residues. V dropped 6 bases and J dropped 6; count of bases not matched to a gene: 5. Here the CDR3 DNA reads TGTGCCAGCAGACGGGACAGGGCGGCCGGGGAGCTGTTTTTT. Protein sequence: CASRRDRAAGELFF.

This clonotype was found many times. V and J are TRBV15 and TRBJ1-6; tentative D call: TRBD1 (5 bases). This CDR3 comprises 16 residues. Germline CDR1 reads LNHNV; CDR2 reads YYDKDF (reference sequence). Trimming took off 0 bases at V and 9 bases at J, with 15 bases between the two ends. The CDR3 reads CATSRDKGRAISPLHF. Here the CDR3 DNA reads TGTGCCACCAGCAGAGATAAGGGCAGGGCGATTTCACCCCTCCACTTT.

The V gene is TRBV5-1, the J gene TRBJ2-7; no clear D. V dropped 2 bases and J dropped 4 bases, with 7 bases sitting between them. Per germline, CDR1 SGHRS and CDR2 YFSETQ. The CDR3 runs 12 residues. The DNA of the CDR3 is TGCGCCAGCAGCTTCCCGCCTTACGAGCAGTACTTC. It is translated as CASSFPPYEQYF.

In this sample, this clonotype turned up many times. The chain joins TRBV7-2 to TRBJ1-4; tentatively, D is TRBD1 (6 bases). The V and J ends lost 4 bases and 17 bases respectively, with 20 bases between them. Germline CDR1 reads SGHTA; CDR2 reads FQGNSA. This CDR3 region has 13 residues. CDR3 in amino acids: CASSWGKTGKCFF. The CDR3 DNA is TGTGCCAGCAGCTGGGGAAAGACAGGAAAATGTTTTTTT.

This clonotype showed up many times. CDR3 protein: CASSLVRGGSNTEAFF. The CDR3 coding sequence is TGTGCCAGCAGCTTAGTCAGGGGAGGGTCGAACACTGAAGCTTTCTTT. The V and J genes are TRBV7-8 and TRBJ1-1; a possible D gene is TRBD1 (6 bases). Germline V gene lookup returns CDR1 SGHVS and CDR2 FQNEAQ. V lost 1 base and J lost 1, with 13 bases in between. The CDR3 is 16 amino acids.

This clonotype has ten or more counts. The chain couples TRBV20-1 to TRBJ2-4; weak D call: TRBD2 (6 bases). The germline gives CDR1 DFQATT, CDR2 SNEGSKA (reference sequence). The V end lost 5 bases, the J end lost 0 bases, and 14 bases lay between the germline ends. The CDR3 is 15 amino acids. The CDR3 here is CSAGDSTGAKNIQYF. Written as DNA, the CDR3 is TGCAGTGCTGGGGACTCCACGGGAGCCAAAAACATTCAGTACTTC.

CDR3: CSVATGVGNQPQHF. The CDR3 DNA follows: TGCAGCGTGGCCACAGGGGTCGGCAATCAGCCCCAGCATTTT. This chain connects TRBV29-1 to TRBJ1-5; TRBD1 matches 7 bases. The V segment lost 6 bases and the J segment 2 bases; nucleotides outside the gene matches: 7. Germline V gives CDR1 SQVTM, CDR2 ANQGSEA. This CDR3 contains 14 residues.

This clonotype came up many times. CDR3 in DNA: TGCAGTGCTCCCTCGTGGGACAGGGATGGCTACACCTTC. Protein: CSAPSWDRDGYTF. V usage is TRBV20-1 and J usage is TRBJ1-2; 9 nucleotides match TRBD1. This CDR3 is 13 amino acids long. Germline trimming cut 5 bases from V and 6 bases from J; bases unmatched to any gene: 7. Germline V gene sequence: CDR1 DFQATT, CDR2 SNEGSKA (reference sequence).

This clonotype occurred many times. The rearrangement uses TRBV7-2 and TRBJ1-6; no clear D. The V end lost 4 bases, the J end lost 3 bases, and 7 bases lay between the germline ends. Germline CDR1 SGHTA, CDR2 FQGNSA. There are 14 residues in the CDR3. CDR3 coding DNA: TGTGCCAGCAGCTCCCGGGACTATAATTCACCCCTCCACTTT. Protein sequence: CASSSRDYNSPLHF. Looking up the rest from reference TRBV7-2 and TRBJ1-6 gives the full variable domain: GAGVSQSPSNKVTEKGKDVELRCDPISGHTALYWYRQSLGQGLEFLIYFQGNSAPDKSGLPSDRFSAERTGGSVSTLTIQRTQQEDSAVYLCASSSRDYNSPLHFGNGTRLTVT.

This clonotype was recorded many times. The chain has TRBV20-1 and TRBJ1-1, with D unclear. This CDR3 has 13 residues. V was cut by 5 bases and J by 1 base, with 11 bases left in between. In germline, CDR1 is DFQATT, CDR2 SNEGSKA (reference sequence). The CDR3: CSARRTGNTEAFF. The CDR3, as DNA: TGCAGTGCTCGACGTACCGGGAACACTGAAGCTTTCTTT.

Many counts were recorded for this clonotype. The chain is built from TRBV7-2 and TRBJ1-1, with D perhaps matching TRBD1 (5 bases). The CDR3 has 12 residues. The V gene's germline CDR1 is SGHTA and CDR2 FQGNSA. V lost 2 bases and J 8 bases, leaving 9 bases between the germline ends. The CDR3 sequence is CASSLSNREAFF. DNA for the CDR3: TGTGCCAGCAGCTTATCGAACAGGGAAGCTTTCTTT.

This clonotype was counted many times. The chain has TRBV2 and TRBJ2-3; TRBD1 agrees at 9 bases. With 7 bases clipped from V and 4 bases from J, the junction kept 15 bases outside the gene matches. Germline V CDR1 and CDR2: SNHLY, FYNNEI. CDR3 length: 17 amino acids. DNA of the CDR3: TGTGCCAGCATTTCAAAGAAGGGGGACAGGGTCCCAGATACGCAGTATTTT. It translates to CASISKKGDRVPDTQYF.

This clonotype has a single count. One base away lies a much larger clone, so this may be a sequencing read error. The genes are TRBV6-2 or TRBV6-3 and TRBJ2-7, with TRBD2 as a possible D gene (6 bases). This CDR3 is built from 15 residues. CDR1 and CDR2 from the germline V gene are MNHEY and SVGEGT. The CDR3 sequence is CASRYLSSGLDEQYF. DNA of the CDR3: TGTGCCAGCAGATACTTGTCCAGCGGGCTCGACGAGCAGTACTTC.

At least ten counts were recorded for this clonotype. This chain uses TRBV28 with TRBJ2-7, with D unclear. Germline values: CDR1 MDHEN, CDR2 SYDVKM. This CDR3 comprises 15 residues. V was shortened by 1 base and J by 3 bases, with 13 bases between the two germline ends. The CDR3 DNA follows: TGTGCCAGCAGTTTATCTCCACCCAATGGCTACGAGCAGTACTTC. Residues: CASSLSPPNGYEQYF.

This chain connects TRBV5-4 to TRBJ2-1; 11 bases are a match to TRBD2. The CDR3 consists of 20 residues. The J segment lost 6 bases and the V segment lost 4 bases, leaving 21 bases of the junction unmatched. Germline CDR1 is SGHNT and CDR2 is YYREEE (reference sequence). The CDR3 is CASSPYQLGLTSGGVNEQFF. The DNA of the CDR3 is TGTGCCAGCAGCCCCTATCAGCTTGGGCTCACTAGCGGGGGCGTCAATGAGCAGTTCTTC.

This clonotype was seen repeatedly, ten times or more. The rearrangement links TRBV7-8 to TRBJ1-3; D not resolved. The germline V and J ends were trimmed by 3 bases and 0 bases, with 6 bases remaining between them. This CDR3 has 14 amino acids. Germline lookup yields CDR1 SGHVS and CDR2 FQNEAQ. The CDR3 DNA sequence: TGTGCCAGCAGCTTGAAGGTCTCTGGAAACACCATATATTTT. Translated, it gives CASSLKVSGNTIYF.

This clonotype has ten or more counts. This chain connects TRBV6-2 or TRBV6-3 to TRBJ1-1; weak D call: TRBD1 (6 bases). The length of the CDR3 is 16 residues. Trimming removed 6 bases at V and 4 bases at J, with 21 bases between. Germline V gene data show CDR1 as MNHEY and CDR2 as SVGEGT. The CDR3: CASRILTPQGGTEAFF. CDR3 coding DNA: TGTGCCAGCAGGATACTAACCCCACAAGGGGGCACTGAAGCTTTCTTT.

The sample holds a few counts of this clonotype. The chain joins TRBV20-1 to TRBJ1-5; possibly TRBD1 for D (5 bases). Trimming stripped 5 bases from V and 3 bases from J, with 11 bases between. This CDR3 has 13 residues. CDR1 DFQATT and CDR2 SNEGSKA come from the germline V gene (reference sequence). CDR3 bases: TGCAGTGCTGCACCGGGGCCCAATCAGCCCCAGCATTTT. Residues: CSAAPGPNQPQHF.

The CDR3 is CASRDRVGTEAFF. The CDR3 DNA reads as TGTGCCAGCAGGGACAGGGTAGGCACTGAAGCTTTCTTT. The chain joins TRBV6-2 or TRBV6-3 to TRBJ1-1, with 8 bases fitting TRBD1. This CDR3 has 13 residues. V trimming: 6 bases; J trimming: 4 bases; junction bases outside the gene matches: 4. CDR1 and CDR2 (germline): MNHEY, SVGEGT.

This clonotype was seen many times. The gene calls are TRBV12-3 or TRBV12-4 and TRBJ1-3; D possibly corresponds to TRBD1 (6 bases). CDR3 length: 15 amino acids. V was cut by 7 bases and J by 0 bases, with 13 bases left in between. This CDR3 is CASKRGGHSGNTIYF. The CDR3 coding sequence is TGTGCCAGCAAGCGTGGGGGACACTCTGGAAACACCATATATTTT.

The J gene is TRBJ2-3, the V gene TRBV15; TRBD2 agrees at 14 bases. This CDR3 is built from 16 residues. Trimming removed 1 base from V and 7 bases from J; junction bases left unmatched: 4. Germline CDR1 is LNHNV and CDR2 is YYDKDF (reference sequence). DNA for the CDR3: TGTGCCACCAGCAGAGGGACTAGCGGGAGGTTAAATACGCAGTATTTT. Translation gives CATSRGTSGRLNTQYF.

This clonotype was counted at least ten times. The missing conserved phenylalanine or tryptophan at the end of this CDR3 makes a read error likely. The DNA is omitted, as the CDR3 cannot be located on it reliably, and the CDR3 follows TCRdb's listing. This rearrangement joins TRBV7-2 to TRBJ2-7; TRBD2 is the table's D call, not checked against the DNA. In germline, CDR1 is SGHTA, CDR2 FQGNSA. The CDR3 contains 8 residues when both ends are counted. The CDR3 region is CASSCPPA.